The 20 T cell receptor beta chains below come from one sample, sequenced in a study of CD8+CD57+ T cells in acquired aplastic anemia. TCR beta VDJ combinations and CDR3 sequences were profiled from genomic DNA. Using its own MiXCR run on the reads, TCRdb lists one record per CDR3 protein. The sample carries about 420,000 distinct CDR3 sequences, just under 70% recorded once. Sequenced material: sorted CD4+, CD8+, or CD8+CD57+ T cells (not recorded which) from PBMCs. The source of these receptors is a human donor in good health, serving as a control.

A word on this clonotype: As the CDR3 is not closed by the conserved phenylalanine or tryptophan, this likely results from a read error. The DNA is omitted, as the CDR3 cannot be located on it reliably, and the CDR3 follows TCRdb's listing. The chain joins TRBV2 to TRBJ2-7; the D call TRBD2 from the table was never checked on the DNA. The length of the CDR3 is 12 amino acids, counting both ends. The germline V gene has CDR1 SNHLY and CDR2 FYNNEI. The CDR3: CASSLARYVHYD.

This chain connects TRBV5-1 to TRBJ2-3; TRBD1 aligns across 8 bases. CDR1 and CDR2 from the germline V gene are SGHRS and YFSETQ. V lost 4 bases, J lost 2 bases, and 9 bases stayed unmatched. This CDR3 spans 16 amino acids. CDR3 sequence: CASSTQPQGATDTQYF. For the CDR3, the DNA is TGCGCCAGCAGCACTCAACCCCAGGGGGCCACAGATACGCAGTATTTT.

A single count supports this clonotype. The gene calls are TRBV9 and TRBJ1-6, with unresolved D. Trimming left V 4 bases short and J 8 bases short, with 37 bases between. The CDR3 spans 22 residues. Germline CDR1 SGDLS, CDR2 YYNGEE. The CDR3 nucleotides read TGTGCCAGCAGCCAAATGGGCCCGAGGGATGACCGACTCTCAAACGAGCATTCACCCCTCCACTTT. It translates to CASSQMGPRDDRLSNEHSPLHF.

The V call is TRBV19, the J call TRBJ2-2; 9 nucleotides match TRBD2. CDR3 size: 14 residues. Germline V lookup: CDR1 LNHDA, CDR2 SQIVND (reference sequence). Unmatched junction bases numbered 1, after V lost 4 bases and J lost 4 bases. The CDR3 protein is CASSTSGVTGELFF. The CDR3 nucleotides read TGTGCCAGTAGTACTAGCGGGGTCACCGGGGAGCTGTTTTTT.

A word on this clonotype: Lacking the conserved final phenylalanine or tryptophan, this CDR3 likely reflects a read error. The chain uses TRBV27 and TRBJ1-5; D remains ambiguous. Trimming removed 8 bases at V and 0 bases at J, with 8 bases between. CDR3 length equals 13 residues. Germline CDR1 and CDR2: MNHEY and SMNVEV (reference sequence). Here the CDR3 reads CASGQYSNQPQHL. DNA for the CDR3: TGTGCCAGCGGTCAGTATAGCAATCAGCCCCAGCATCTT.

Regarding this clonotype: The junction differs from germline at one of its ends, possibly a read error. The chain joins TRBV7-7 to TRBJ1-1, with no clear D. The CDR3 covers 15 residues. Germline V lookup: CDR1 SSHAT, CDR2 FNYEAQ (reference sequence). The DNA of the CDR3 is TGTGCTAGCAGCTTAGCCTCCAGAACGGAGACTCAGTACTTCTTT. Amino acid sequence: CASSLASRTETQYFF.

This clonotype was picked up many times. The chain employs TRBV11-3 and TRBJ2-3; D possibly uses TRBD1 or TRBD2 (5 bases each). CDR3 length equals 15 residues. Germline CDR1 is SGHNT and CDR2 is YENEEA. With 5 bases removed from V and 4 bases from J, the gap between germline ends came to 16 bases. The CDR3 spells CASSPSGTGPDTQYF. CDR3 DNA sequence: TGTGCCAGCAGCCCATCTGGGACGGGTCCAGATACGCAGTATTTT.

There are many counts of this clonotype. The chain recombines TRBV27 with TRBJ2-7; 7 bases are shared with TRBD2. J lost 6 bases, V lost 6 bases, and 5 bases had no gene match. The CDR3 length is 12 residues. The germline V gene has CDR1 MNHEY and CDR2 SMNVEV (reference sequence). The CDR3 sequence: CASSVREGEQYF. CDR3 DNA: TGTGCCAGCAGCGTCAGGGAGGGCGAGCAGTACTTC.

Concerning this clonotype: One junction end disagrees with the germline gene, perhaps due to a read error. The chain links TRBV7-2 to TRBJ2-1; D not certain. Germline V gene lookup returns CDR1 SGHTA and CDR2 FQGNSA. There are 17 residues in the CDR3. CDR3 DNA sequence: TGTGCTAGCAGCATAGGGCGTCCGGAACAGAACGACAATGAGCAGTTCTTC. As protein: CASSIGRPEQNDNEQFF.

This clonotype appeared many times. The chain combines TRBV10-3 with TRBJ1-1; D is unresolved. V gave up 8 bases and J gave up 3 bases, with 7 bases separating them. Germline CDR1 and CDR2: ENHRY and SYGVKD. This CDR3 has 11 amino acids. The CDR3 protein is CAIGKDTEAFF. CDR3 in DNA: TGTGCCATCGGAAAGGACACTGAAGCTTTCTTT.

Details on this clonotype: This likely comes from a read error, as the CDR3 has no conserved phenylalanine or tryptophan at its end. The DNA is left out, because the CDR3 cannot be placed on it with certainty; the CDR3 is given as TCRdb lists it. This chain links TRBV14 with TRBJ1-1. The germline CDR1 and CDR2 sequences are SGHDN and FVKESK. A total of 13 residues make up the CDR3, ends included. The CDR3 loop is CASGQALNNEVFV.

The gene calls are TRBV7-4 and TRBJ2-7; D is perhaps TRBD1 or TRBD2 (5 bases each). Germline V CDR1 and CDR2: SGHVT, SQSDAQ. Trimming took off 5 bases at V and 4 bases at J, with 21 bases between the two ends. The CDR3 sequence is 16 residues long. CDR3 residues: CASSPPGEGMGYEQYF. For the CDR3, the DNA is TGTGCCAGCAGCCCTCCCGGAGAGGGGATGGGGTACGAGCAGTACTTC.

This clonotype has a count of ten or more. V usage is TRBV15 and J usage is TRBJ2-2; D gene uncertain. This CDR3 is built from 13 residues. Germline assignment: CDR1 LNHNV and CDR2 YYDKDF (reference sequence). Trimming took off 7 bases at V and 1 base at J, with 7 bases between the two ends. CDR3 loop: CATKPVNTGELFF. CDR3 nucleotide sequence: TGTGCCACCAAGCCAGTGAACACCGGGGAGCTGTTTTTT.

J is TRBJ2-7 and V is TRBV7-2; TRBD1 matches 7 bases. The CDR3 is 15 amino acids. V dropped 1 base and J dropped 2; count of bases not matched to a gene: 5. Germline CDR1 and CDR2: SGHTA and FQGNSA. For the CDR3, the DNA is TGTGCCAGCAGCTTAGTGGACAGGCTGCCCTACGAGCAGTACTTC. It yields the protein CASSLVDRLPYEQYF.

V and J are TRBV5-1 and TRBJ1-6; 7 bases match TRBD1. Germline lookup yields CDR1 SGHRS and CDR2 YFSETQ. J was trimmed by 8 bases and V by 5 bases; bases with no gene match: 10. This CDR3 is built from 15 residues. Here the CDR3 DNA reads TGCGCCAGCAGACAGGCAGGGGGTTTGCATTCACCCCTCCACTTT. Translating it yields CASRQAGGLHSPLHF.

This clonotype appeared many times. J is TRBJ2-1 and V is TRBV20-1, with 8 bases identical to TRBD2. V lost 8 bases to trimming and J lost 0 bases; unmatched junction nucleotides: 6. CDR1 is DFQATT and CDR2 is SNEGSKA in the germline V gene (reference sequence). The CDR3 loop spans 14 amino acids. CDR3 coding DNA: TGCAGTCCTCGGGGGGGGGGCTCCTACAATGAGCAGTTCTTC. It specifies CSPRGGGSYNEQFF.

Of note for this clonotype: One junction end disagrees with the germline gene, perhaps due to a read error. V is TRBV7-2 and J is TRBJ2-7, with D possibly called TRBD1 or TRBD2 (5 bases each). The CDR3 spans 13 residues. Germline values: CDR1 SGHTA, CDR2 FQGNSA. The CDR3 coding sequence is TGCGCCAGCAGGCGACGGGGCTCCCACGAGCAGTACTTC. It is translated as CASRRRGSHEQYF.

The gene calls are TRBV6-2 or TRBV6-3 and TRBJ2-1, with 9 bases that match TRBD1. The CDR3 is made up of 18 amino acids. CDR1 is MNHEY, CDR2 SVGEGT, per germline. After removal of 8 bases from V and 4 bases from J, the junction contained 18 bases not matched to a gene. The CDR3 is CASDPRGTGRSLYNEQFF. The DNA of the CDR3 is TGTGCCAGCGATCCCAGGGGGACAGGGCGGTCTCTGTACAATGAGCAGTTCTTC.

A note on this clonotype: The CDR3 ends on some other residue instead of the conserved phenylalanine or tryptophan, so this is likely a read error. Because the CDR3's place on the DNA is in doubt, the DNA is left out and the CDR3 is given as listed by TCRdb. This chain uses TRBV7-2 with TRBJ2-7; TRBD1, as called in the table, went unchecked against the DNA. CDR1 SGHTA and CDR2 FQGNSA come from the germline V gene. The CDR3 numbers 13 amino acids, ends counted. The CDR3 loop reads CASSLVRGNRGDY.

The CDR3 nucleotides are TGTGCCAGCCGGGGGACTGGCGAGGGGCAGTACTTC. It specifies CASRGTGEGQYF. The chain couples TRBV2 to TRBJ2-7; possible D gene TRBD2, 6 bases. V lost 8 bases to trimming and J lost 9 bases, with 17 bases between them. The CDR3 extends over 12 amino acids. Germline V gene data show CDR1 as SNHLY and CDR2 as FYNNEI.